This T cell receptor (beta chain) comes out of a study of cytomegalovirus exposure and HLA in healthy donors. The germline CDR1 and CDR2 sequences are SEHNR and FQNEAQ (reference sequence). Trimming removed 3 bases at V and 10 bases at J, with 19 bases between. The CDR3 is 16 residues long. This clone turned up a few times. Antigen specificity is unknown. Vbeta (60) and Jbeta (13) primers were used in the PCR. TCRdb's table, derived via immunoSEQ multiplex PCR, lists solely in-frame clones and lacks some. The profile shows roughly 180,000 clones, more than 65% of them singletons. The study, taken as a whole, reports: Using a false discovery rate of 0.05, a later analysis showed that roughly 16,000 TCR beta sequences were associated with HLA alleles.

This clonotype was obtained from a girl aged 5-17 years in good health and CMV-seropositive. The chain recombines TRBV7-9 with TRBJ1-6, with D hard to call. Input material: PBMCs. The chain's CDR3 is CASSFIVGSSWSPLHF. The CDR3 DNA reads TGTGCCAGCAGCTTTATAGTAGGGAGCTCCTGGTCACCCCTCCACTTT.